These 10 T cell receptor beta chains originate from one sample sequenced in a study of shared clonotypes between healthy human individuals. Sequencing was performed with immunoSEQ multiplex PCR; in TCRdb, only in-frame clones are kept and a portion is missing. The profile shows some 1,600,000 clones, approximately 98% of them singletons. Sample: naive CD4+ T cells sorted from blood. Subset denoted: CD45RA+ positively selected. The source is a man between 25 and 39 years old in good health.

The J gene is TRBJ1-4, the V gene TRBV20-1, with D unclear. The V and J ends lost 4 bases and 3 bases respectively, with 3 bases between them. Per germline, CDR1 DFQATT and CDR2 SNEGSKA (reference sequence). This CDR3 region has 11 residues. In DNA, the CDR3 is TGCAGTGCTATCTCTAATGAAAAACTGTTTTTT. It translates to CSAISNEKLFF.

The chain recombines TRBV2 with TRBJ1-1; 7 positions agree with TRBD1. The CDR3 has 17 residues. The germline CDR1 and CDR2 sequences are SNHLY and FYNNEI. J gave up 0 bases and V 0 bases, and 7 bases lay outside the gene matches. The CDR3 here is CASSEAPPGQMNTEAFF. The CDR3 DNA reads TGTGCCAGCAGTGAAGCGCCCCCGGGACAGATGAACACTGAAGCTTTCTTT.

The V gene is TRBV11-2, the J gene TRBJ2-1, with unresolved D. The CDR3 sequence is 16 residues long. Germline V gene sequence: CDR1 SGHAT, CDR2 FQNNGV. V lost 4 bases, J lost 3 bases, and 16 bases lay in between. CDR3 in DNA: TGTGCCAGCAGCTCACAAGGGTTCGGGCTCTACAATGAGCAGTTCTTC. It specifies CASSSQGFGLYNEQFF.

The rearrangement joins TRBV7-9 to TRBJ1-2, with 9 bases that match TRBD1. Germline assignment: CDR1 SEHNR and CDR2 FQNEAQ (reference sequence). Trimming removed 3 bases from V and 9 bases from J; junction bases left unmatched: 8. The CDR3 sequence is 14 residues long. CDR3 nucleotides: TGTGCCAGCAGCTTCCCGGGACAGGGCCGGAGCTACACCTTC. Its translation is CASSFPGQGRSYTF.

For this clone: The identical CDR3 is also encoded by other nucleotide sequences in the sample. The chain combines TRBV7-2 with TRBJ1-1; no firm D call. This CDR3 is 13 amino acids long. Germline assignment: CDR1 SGHTA and CDR2 FQGNSA. The V end lost 2 bases, the J end lost 1 base, and 5 bases lay between the germline ends. CDR3 nucleotides: TGTGCCAGCAGCTTAACACCGAACACTGAAGCTTTCTTT. Amino acid sequence: CASSLTPNTEAFF. The complete variable domain, with remaining parts taken from reference TRBV7-2 and TRBJ1-1, reads GAGVSQSPSNKVTEKGKDVELRCDPISGHTALYWYRQSLGQGLEFLIYFQGNSAPDKSGLPSDRFSAERTGGSVSTLTIQRTQQEDSAVYLCASSLTPNTEAFFGQGTRLTVV.

The chain joins TRBV6-4 to TRBJ2-3; 9 nucleotides line up with TRBD1. The ends lost 6 bases at V and 3 bases at J; junction bases unmatched: 4. The CDR3 has 14 residues. Germline loops: CDR1 MRHNA, CDR2 SNTAGT. CDR3 amino acids: CASRPGQGTDTQYF. The CDR3 nucleotides are TGTGCCAGCAGACCGGGACAGGGAACAGATACGCAGTATTTT.

This clone was seen once. The chain recombines TRBV29-1 with TRBJ2-3; TRBD2 might be the D (6 bases). V was cut by 4 bases and J by 4 bases, with 15 bases left in between. Germline CDR1 SQVTM, CDR2 ANQGSEA. This CDR3 spans 14 amino acids. The CDR3 spells CSVVGRGTADTQYF. CDR3 DNA: TGCAGCGTTGTTGGGCGGGGAACCGCAGATACGCAGTATTTT.

This chain links TRBV19 with TRBJ2-3, with 7 positions matching TRBD2. Germline V lookup: CDR1 LNHDA, CDR2 SQIVND (reference sequence). Losses at the gene ends were 3 bases for V and 6 bases for J; bases not matched to a gene: 12. The CDR3 loop spans 16 amino acids. CDR3 protein: CASSISTSRRSDTQYF. The CDR3 DNA reads as TGTGCCAGTAGTATCTCGACTAGCCGGAGGTCTGATACGCAGTATTTT. Filled out from reference TRBV19 and TRBJ2-3, the complete variable domain reads DGGITQSPKYLFRKEGQNVTLSCEQNLNHDAMYWYRQDPGQGLRLIYYSQIVNDFQKGDIAEGYSVSREKKESFPLTVTSAQKNPTAFYLCASSISTSRRSDTQYFGPGTRLTVL.

The gene calls are TRBV28 and TRBJ1-1; 7 bases align to TRBD1. With 6 bases clipped from V and 6 bases from J, the junction kept 13 bases outside the gene matches. The CDR3 consists of 15 residues. The germline CDR1 and CDR2 sequences are MDHEN and SYDVKM. DNA for the CDR3: TGTGCCAGCAGACAGCCCTCGACAGGGCTGCCTGAAGCTTTCTTT. Translation gives CASRQPSTGLPEAFF.

The V and J genes are TRBV2 and TRBJ1-4; D gene ambiguous. The ends were cut back, 8 bases at V and 1 base at J, with 11 bases in the middle. The CDR3 totals 14 residues. CDR1 and CDR2 from the germline V gene are SNHLY and FYNNEI. This CDR3 reads CASRGGRTNEKLFF. In DNA form, the CDR3 reads TGTGCCAGCCGGGGAGGGCGAACTAATGAAAAACTGTTTTTT. Using reference TRBV2 and TRBJ1-4 for the parts outside the CDR3, the full variable domain is EPEVTQTPSHQVTQMGQEVILRCVPISNHLYFYWYRQILGQKVEFLVSFYNNEISEKSEIFDDQFSVERPDGSNFTLKIRSTKLEDSAMYFCASRGGRTNEKLFFGSGTQLSVL.